The T cell receptor beta chain described here comes from a study of Ad26.COV2.S vaccination and SARS-CoV-2 variants. Study-wide context: The COV1001 Ad26.COV2.S trial arm included the donor.

Indicated treatment: some 20 received Ad26.COV2.S at low or high dose, single or two shots; 5 received placebo; per-sample allocation not given. Specimens were obtained on day 63 following the first vaccine or placebo injection. Sequencing was performed with immunoSEQ multiplex PCR; in TCRdb, only in-frame clones are kept and a portion is missing. The sample yields some 420,000 clones, 88% seen once. V was pared by 2 bases and J by 1 base, with 15 bases of the junction left unmatched. Looked up from germline, CDR1 is MNHEY and CDR2 is SVGEGT. This CDR3 is built from 20 residues. As concerns this clone: Its antigen is as yet unknown.

Study-wide results and caveats: Breadth and depth estimates from TCRs may understate total T cell responses.

The V and J genes are TRBV6-2 or TRBV6-3 and TRBJ2-4, with 9 bases identical to TRBD1. Material: peripheral blood, obtained in a trial of Ad26.COV2.S vaccine versus placebo. This clonotype was sampled from a person between 18 and 59 years old who received the Ad26.COV2.S COVID-19 vaccine or a placebo. The CDR3 nucleotides read TGTGCCAGCAGTTACCACCTAGCTTCTACAGGGGGCATGGCCAAAAACATTCAGTACTTC. It codes for CASSYHLASTGGMAKNIQYF.